This T cell receptor beta chain was sequenced for a study of shared clonotypes between healthy human individuals. The study, taken as a whole, reports: The study generally estimated greater richness for naive than memory subsets. Exclusively blood specimens were collected; tissue repertoires likely differ. Incompleteness in sorted-subset sequencing, despite large depth, was shown by rarefaction.

The CDR3 sequence is 19 residues long. V lost 2 bases to trimming and J lost 0 bases, with 19 bases between them. This clone was recorded once. Its target is unknown. Original analysis: Junction-only sequences produced by ImmunoSEQ had no quality scores, so filtering differed. Produced via immunoSEQ multiplex PCR; TCRdb's table is partial and in-frame only. The D gene and trimming were derived from the DNA, and the V and J assignments and clone size from that table. The data contain a few million clones, approximately 90% of them singletons. Sample: naive CD4+ T cells sorted from blood. As to subset: CD45RA+ positively selected. The sequence was obtained from a man younger than 35 in good health. The gene calls are TRBV6-7 and TRBJ1-4; a weak D match, TRBD1 (6 bases). TRBV6-7 is classed as an ORF, of uncertain function. The CDR3 region is CASSYPQGTEDATNEKLFF. Here the CDR3 DNA reads TGTGCCAGCAGTTACCCTCAGGGGACGGAGGATGCAACTAATGAAAAACTGTTTTTT.